This is a list of T cell receptor beta chains from one sample in a study of blood T cell repertoires in COVID-19. Data came from immunoSEQ multiplex PCR; TCRdb stores just in-frame clones and leaves some out. The sample contains about 180,000 clones, 75% to 90% of which appear only once. Specimen: peripheral blood. These receptors all stem from a woman aged 40 to 55 with COVID-19, enrolled during active disease. Each CDR3 is given with its conserved first and last residue. D genes are given only for firm matches. Size tells how often a clone was seen (once, few, many) or the class of an expanded clone, and some rows leave it out.

>TRBV6-2/TRBV6-3|NA|NA|TRBJ1-5
CASSKSSYSNQPQHF
TGTGCCAGCAGTAAGTCGAGCTATAGCAATCAGCCCCAGCATTTT
>TRBV27|NA|TRBD1|TRBJ1-5
CASSWTGVNQPQHF
TGTGCCAGCAGTTGGACAGGCGTTAATCAGCCCCAGCATTTT
>TRBV19|NA|NA|TRBJ1-5
CASSIYRVNNQPQHF
TGTGCCAGTAGTATATACAGGGTGAACAATCAGCCCCAGCATTTT
>TRBV27|few|TRBD1|TRBJ1-3
CASRRQGAGNTIYF
TGTGCCAGCAGGCGCCAGGGGGCTGGAAACACCATATATTTT
>TRBV28|NA|NA|TRBJ2-4
CASSPRTVLAKNIQYF
TGTGCCAGCAGTCCACGGACAGTTCTAGCCAAAAACATTCAGTACTTC
>TRBV28|NA|TRBD1|TRBJ1-2
CASIRGQGYGYTF
TGTGCCAGCATCCGCGGACAGGGGTATGGCTACACCTTC
>TRBV5-5|NA|NA|TRBJ2-2
CASSLVAGVNTGELFF
TGTGCCAGCAGCTTGGTCGCAGGGGTGAACACCGGGGAGCTGTTTTTT
>TRBV2|NA|TRBD1|TRBJ1-2
CASSRTGGYGYTF
TGTGCCAGCAGCAGGACAGGGGGGTATGGCTACACCTTC
>TRBV9|NA|TRBD2|TRBJ2-1
CASSPRTSGTYNEQFF
TGTGCCAGCAGCCCTCGGACTAGCGGGACCTACAATGAGCAGTTCTTC
>TRBV29-1|NA|NA|TRBJ1-1
CSGSLVNTEAFF
TGCAGCGGTAGTCTGGTGAACACTGAAGCTTTCTTT
>TRBV6-1|NA|NA|TRBJ2-7
CASSEGSDTTYEQYF
TGTGCCAGCAGTGAAGGATCGGACACAACCTACGAGCAGTACTTC
>TRBV27|once|NA|TRBJ1-6
CASSFMGAGNSPLHF
TGTGCCAGCAGTTTTATGGGGGCTGGTAATTCACCCCTCCACTTT
>TRBV6-1|NA|NA|TRBJ2-6
CASSEERRSRFSGANVLTF
TGTGCCAGCAGTGAAGAAAGGAGATCCCGCTTCTCTGGGGCCAACGTCCTGACTTTC
>TRBV9|NA|NA|TRBJ1-6
CASSVAPGGPSYNSPLHF
TGTGCCAGCAGCGTAGCCCCGGGGGGTCCATCATATAATTCACCCCTCCACTTT
>TRBV28|NA|NA|TRBJ1-1
CASSSSTGNTEAFF
TGTGCCAGCAGTTCATCGACAGGGAACACTGAAGCTTTCTTT